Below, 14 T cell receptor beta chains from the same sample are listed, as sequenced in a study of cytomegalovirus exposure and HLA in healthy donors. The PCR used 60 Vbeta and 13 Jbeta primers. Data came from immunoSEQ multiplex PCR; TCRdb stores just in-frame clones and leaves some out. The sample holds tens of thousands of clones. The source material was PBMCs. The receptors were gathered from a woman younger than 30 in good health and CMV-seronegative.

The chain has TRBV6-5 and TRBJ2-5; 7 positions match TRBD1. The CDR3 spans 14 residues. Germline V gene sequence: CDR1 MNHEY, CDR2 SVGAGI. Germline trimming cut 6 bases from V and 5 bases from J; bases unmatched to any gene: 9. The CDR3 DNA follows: TGTGCCAGCAGCGAGGGGGCGGTCCGGGAGACCCAGTACTTC. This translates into CASSEGAVRETQYF.

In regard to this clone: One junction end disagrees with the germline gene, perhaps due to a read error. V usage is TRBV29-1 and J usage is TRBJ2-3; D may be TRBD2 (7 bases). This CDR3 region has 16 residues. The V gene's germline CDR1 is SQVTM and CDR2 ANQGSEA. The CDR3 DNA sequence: TGCAGCGTCTCGGGGGCCCCTAGCGGAGGCACAGATAAGCAGTATTTT. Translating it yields CSVSGAPSGGTDKQYF.

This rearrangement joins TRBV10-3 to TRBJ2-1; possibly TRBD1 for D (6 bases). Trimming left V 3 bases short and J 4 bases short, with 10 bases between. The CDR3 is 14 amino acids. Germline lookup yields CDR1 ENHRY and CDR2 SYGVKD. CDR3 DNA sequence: TGTGCCATCAGTGATGTCGGACAGTACAATGAGCAGTTCTTC. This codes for CAISDVGQYNEQFF.

The CDR3 DNA sequence: TGTGCCAGCAGCTGCTGGGGACTAGCGGTCTACAATGAGCAGTTCTTC. This codes for CASSCWGLAVYNEQFF. V usage is TRBV7-8 and J usage is TRBJ2-1; 11 bases are shared with TRBD2. CDR1 is SGHVS, CDR2 FQNEAQ, per germline. The CDR3 has 16 amino acids. The V segment lost 4 bases and the J segment 3 bases; nucleotides outside the gene matches: 5.

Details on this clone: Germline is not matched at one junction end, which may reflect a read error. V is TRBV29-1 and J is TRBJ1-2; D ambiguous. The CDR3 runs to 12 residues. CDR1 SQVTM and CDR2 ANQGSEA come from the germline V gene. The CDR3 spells CLGGQDNYGYTF. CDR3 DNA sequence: TGTCTGGGCGGGCAGGACAACTATGGCTACACCTTC. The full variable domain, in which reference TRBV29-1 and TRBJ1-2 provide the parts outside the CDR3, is SAVISQKPSRDICQRGTSLTIQCQVDSQVTMMFWYRQQPGQSLTLIATANQGSEATYESGFVIDKFPISRPNLTFSTLTVSNMSPEDSSIYLCLGGQDNYGYTFGSGTRLTVV.

This chain's CDR3 is CASGEGDRGYEQYF. In DNA, the CDR3 is TGTGCCAGCGGAGAGGGGGACAGGGGCTACGAGCAGTACTTC. The genes are TRBV6-1 and TRBJ2-7; 10 nucleotides line up with TRBD1. Germline CDR1 is MNHNS and CDR2 is SASEGT. This CDR3 region has 14 residues. J was trimmed by 3 bases and V by 8 bases; bases with no gene match: 7.

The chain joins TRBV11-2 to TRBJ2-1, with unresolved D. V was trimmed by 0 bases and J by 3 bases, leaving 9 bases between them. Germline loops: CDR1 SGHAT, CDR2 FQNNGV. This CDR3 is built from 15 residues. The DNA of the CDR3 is TGTGCCAGCAGCTTAGATGATGCCTACTACAATGAGCAGTTCTTC. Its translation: CASSLDDAYYNEQFF.

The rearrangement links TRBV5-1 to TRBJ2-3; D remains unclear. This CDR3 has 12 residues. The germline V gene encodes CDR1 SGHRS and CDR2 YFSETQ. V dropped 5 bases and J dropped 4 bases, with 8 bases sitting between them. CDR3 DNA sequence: TGCGCCAGCAGTGGGCTCGCAGATACGCAGTATTTT. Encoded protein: CASSGLADTQYF.

CDR3 coding DNA: TGTGCCAGCAGGGGGACAGGGGCGTATGGCTACACCTTC. Protein product: CASRGTGAYGYTF. V gene TRBV6-5 combines with J gene TRBJ1-2; 10 bases are a match to TRBD1. The germline V gene encodes CDR1 MNHEY and CDR2 SVGAGI. The CDR3 contains 13 residues. J lost 5 bases, V lost 6 bases, and 3 bases had no gene match.

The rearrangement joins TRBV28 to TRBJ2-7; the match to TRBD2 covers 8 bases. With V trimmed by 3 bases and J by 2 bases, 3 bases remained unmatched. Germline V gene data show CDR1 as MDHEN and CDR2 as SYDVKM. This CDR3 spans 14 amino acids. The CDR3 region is CASSLAGGAYEQYF. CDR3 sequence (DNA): TGTGCCAGCAGTTTGGCGGGGGGAGCCTACGAGCAGTACTTC.

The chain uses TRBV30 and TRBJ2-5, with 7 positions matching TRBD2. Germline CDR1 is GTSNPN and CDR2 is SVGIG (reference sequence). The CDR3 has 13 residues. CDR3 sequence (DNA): TGTGCTCTCTCTAGCGGCTACAAAGAGACCCAGTACTTC. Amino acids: CALSSGYKETQYF.

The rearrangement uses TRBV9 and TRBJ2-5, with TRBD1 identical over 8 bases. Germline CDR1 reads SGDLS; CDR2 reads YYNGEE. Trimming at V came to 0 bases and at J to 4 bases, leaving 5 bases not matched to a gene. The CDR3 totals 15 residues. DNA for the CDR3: TGTGCCAGCAGCGTAGTAGGAGGGACAGGAGAGACCCAGTACTTC. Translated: CASSVVGGTGETQYF.

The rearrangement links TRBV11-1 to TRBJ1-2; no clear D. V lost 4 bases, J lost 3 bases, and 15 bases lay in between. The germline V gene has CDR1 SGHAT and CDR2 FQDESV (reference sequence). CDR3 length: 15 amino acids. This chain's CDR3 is CASSSRNGFDYGYTF. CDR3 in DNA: TGTGCCAGCAGCTCCCGAAACGGGTTCGACTATGGCTACACCTTC.

The CDR3 is CASSQPGGTGELFF. Written as DNA, the CDR3 is TGTGCCAGCAGCCAGCCGGGGGGAACCGGGGAGCTGTTTTTT. This chain connects TRBV2 to TRBJ2-2, with 7 bases lining up with TRBD2. The CDR3 spans 14 residues. The J segment lost 5 bases and the V segment lost 6 bases, leaving 6 bases of the junction unmatched. Germline V gene sequence: CDR1 SNHLY, CDR2 FYNNEI.